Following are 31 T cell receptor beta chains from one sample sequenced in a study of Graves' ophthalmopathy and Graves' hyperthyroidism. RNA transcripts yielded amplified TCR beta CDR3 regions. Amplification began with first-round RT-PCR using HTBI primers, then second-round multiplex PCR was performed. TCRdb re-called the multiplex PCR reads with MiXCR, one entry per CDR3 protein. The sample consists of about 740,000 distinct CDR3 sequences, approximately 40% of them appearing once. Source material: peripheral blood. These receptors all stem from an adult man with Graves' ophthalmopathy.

CDR3 sequence: CASSDPTRGSLEKLFF. The DNA for the CDR3 is TGTGCCAGCAGTGACCCAACCAGGGGCTCTCTTGAAAAACTGTTTTTT. The genes are TRBV25-1 and TRBJ1-4; D may be TRBD1 (6 bases). Deletions cut 3 bases from V and 7 bases from J, with 18 bases between. The CDR3 totals 16 residues. Germline-derived CDR1 and CDR2 are MGHDK and SYGVNS.

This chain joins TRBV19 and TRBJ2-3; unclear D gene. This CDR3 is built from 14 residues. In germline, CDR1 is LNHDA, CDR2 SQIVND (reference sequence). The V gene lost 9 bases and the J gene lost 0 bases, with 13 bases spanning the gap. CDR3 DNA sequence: TGTGCCAGCTCACGAGGCCTCAGCACAGATACGCAGTATTTT. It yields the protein CASSRGLSTDTQYF.

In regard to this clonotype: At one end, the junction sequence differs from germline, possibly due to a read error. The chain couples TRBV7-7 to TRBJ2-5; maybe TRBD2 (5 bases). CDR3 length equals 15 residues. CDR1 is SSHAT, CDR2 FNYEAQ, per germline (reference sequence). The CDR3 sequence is CASSRSAIGGETQYF. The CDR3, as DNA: TGTGCTAGCAGCCGCTCGGCTATCGGAGGAGAGACCCAGTACTTC.

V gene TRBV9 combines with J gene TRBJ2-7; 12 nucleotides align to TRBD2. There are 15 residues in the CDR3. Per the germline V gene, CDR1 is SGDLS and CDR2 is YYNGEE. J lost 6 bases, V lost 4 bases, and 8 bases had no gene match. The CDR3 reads CASSPASGGASEQYF. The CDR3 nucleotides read TGTGCCAGCAGCCCCGCTAGCGGGGGGGCCAGCGAGCAGTACTTC. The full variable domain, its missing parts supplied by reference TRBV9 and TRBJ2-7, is DSGVTQTPKHLITATGQRVTLRCSPRSGDLSVYWYQQSLDQGLQFLIQYYNGEERAKGNILERFSAQQFPDLHSELNLSSLELGDSALYFCASSPASGGASEQYFGPGTRLTVT.

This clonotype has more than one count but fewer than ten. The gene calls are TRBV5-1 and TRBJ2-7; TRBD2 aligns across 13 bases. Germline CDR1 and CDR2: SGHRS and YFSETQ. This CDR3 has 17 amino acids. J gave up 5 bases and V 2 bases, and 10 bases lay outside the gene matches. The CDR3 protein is CASSFGDGLAGDDEQYF. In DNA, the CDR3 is TGCGCCAGCAGCTTTGGGGACGGACTAGCGGGAGACGACGAGCAGTACTTC.

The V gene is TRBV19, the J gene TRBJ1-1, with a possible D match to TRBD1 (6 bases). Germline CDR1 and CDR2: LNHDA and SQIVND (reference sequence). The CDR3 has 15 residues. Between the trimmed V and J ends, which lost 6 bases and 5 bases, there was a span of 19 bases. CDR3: CASSPLTGGGTEAFF. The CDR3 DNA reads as TGTGCCAGTAGCCCTCTCACCGGGGGCGGGACTGAAGCTTTCTTT.

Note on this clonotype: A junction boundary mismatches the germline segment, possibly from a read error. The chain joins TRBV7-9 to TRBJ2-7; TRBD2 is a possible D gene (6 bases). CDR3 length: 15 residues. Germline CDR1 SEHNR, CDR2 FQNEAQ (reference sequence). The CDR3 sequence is CASSLSAGRGYGQYF. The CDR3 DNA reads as TGTGCCAGCAGCTTATCCGCGGGCCGGGGGTACGGGCAGTATTTC.

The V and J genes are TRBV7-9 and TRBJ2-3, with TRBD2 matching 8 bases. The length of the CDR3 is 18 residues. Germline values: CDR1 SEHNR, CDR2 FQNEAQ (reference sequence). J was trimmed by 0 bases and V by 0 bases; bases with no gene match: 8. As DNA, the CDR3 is TGTGCCAGCAGCTTAGCTTGGCGGGGGGCCGGGAGCACAGATACGCAGTATTTT. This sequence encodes CASSLAWRGAGSTDTQYF.

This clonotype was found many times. The CDR3 sequence: CASSGTGPNTEAFF. In nucleotides, the CDR3 is TGTGCCAGCAGCGGGACAGGCCCGAACACTGAAGCTTTCTTT. V usage is TRBV9 and J usage is TRBJ1-1; 7 positions match TRBD1. Germline trimming cut 3 bases from V and 1 base from J; bases unmatched to any gene: 3. Germline V CDR1 and CDR2: SGDLS, YYNGEE. The CDR3 sequence is 14 residues long.

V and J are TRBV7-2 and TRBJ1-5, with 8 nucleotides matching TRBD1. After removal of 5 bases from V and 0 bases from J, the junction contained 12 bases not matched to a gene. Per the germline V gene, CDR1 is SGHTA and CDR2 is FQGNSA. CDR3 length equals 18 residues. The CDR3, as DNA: TGTGCCAGCAGCCAGGCCTTCAAAGGGACAGGTAGCAATCAGCCCCAGCATTTT. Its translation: CASSQAFKGTGSNQPQHF.

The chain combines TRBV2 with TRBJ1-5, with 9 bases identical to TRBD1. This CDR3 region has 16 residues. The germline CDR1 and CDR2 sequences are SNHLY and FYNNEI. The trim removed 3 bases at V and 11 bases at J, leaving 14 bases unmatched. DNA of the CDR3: TGTGCCAGCAGTGATCGGACAGGGGACCATGGACGGACCCAGCATTTT. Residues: CASSDRTGDHGRTQHF.

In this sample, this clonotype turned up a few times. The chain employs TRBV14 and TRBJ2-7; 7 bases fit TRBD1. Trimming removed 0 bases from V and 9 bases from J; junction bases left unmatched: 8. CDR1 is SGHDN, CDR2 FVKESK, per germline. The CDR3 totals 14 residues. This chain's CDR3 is CASSQDIDRVAQYF. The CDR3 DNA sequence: TGTGCCAGCAGCCAAGATATTGACAGGGTGGCGCAGTACTTC.

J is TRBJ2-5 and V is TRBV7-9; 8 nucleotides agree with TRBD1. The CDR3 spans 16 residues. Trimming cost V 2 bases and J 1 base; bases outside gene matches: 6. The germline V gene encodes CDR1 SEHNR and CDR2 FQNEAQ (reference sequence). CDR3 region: CASSLSGQESQETQYF. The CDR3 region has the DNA TGTGCCAGCAGCTTATCGGGACAGGAAAGCCAAGAGACCCAGTACTTC.

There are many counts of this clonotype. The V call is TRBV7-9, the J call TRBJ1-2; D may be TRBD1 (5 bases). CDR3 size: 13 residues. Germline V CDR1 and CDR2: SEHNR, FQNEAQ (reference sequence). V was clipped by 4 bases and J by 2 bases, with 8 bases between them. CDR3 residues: CASSWDGNYGYTF. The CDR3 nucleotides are TGTGCCAGCAGCTGGGACGGGAACTATGGCTACACCTTC.

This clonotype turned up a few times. CDR3 sequence (DNA): TGTGCCAGCAGTTCCCCTCGGACAGGGGAGGGCACTGAAGCTTTCTTT. This gives the protein CASSSPRTGEGTEAFF. The J gene is TRBJ1-1, the V gene TRBV6-5; 9 bases line up with TRBD1. Germline loops: CDR1 MNHEY, CDR2 SVGAGI. CDR3 length equals 16 residues. The V and J ends lost 4 bases and 4 bases, in that order; junction bases with no gene match: 10.

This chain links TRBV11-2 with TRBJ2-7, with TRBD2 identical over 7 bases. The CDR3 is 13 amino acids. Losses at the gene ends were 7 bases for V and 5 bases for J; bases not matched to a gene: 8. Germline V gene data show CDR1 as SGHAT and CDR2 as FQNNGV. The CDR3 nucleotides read TGTGCCAGCACGGGGGGAACTATGGACGAGCAGTACTTC. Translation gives CASTGGTMDEQYF.

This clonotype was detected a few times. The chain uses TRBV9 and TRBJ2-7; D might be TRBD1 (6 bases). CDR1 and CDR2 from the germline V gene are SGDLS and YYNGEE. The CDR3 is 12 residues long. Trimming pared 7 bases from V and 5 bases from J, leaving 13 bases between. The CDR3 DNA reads TGTGCCAGCGGAACAGGGAATCACGAGCAGTACTTC. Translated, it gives CASGTGNHEQYF. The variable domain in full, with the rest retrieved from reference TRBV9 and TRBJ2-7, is DSGVTQTPKHLITATGQRVTLRCSPRSGDLSVYWYQQSLDQGLQFLIQYYNGEERAKGNILERFSAQQFPDLHSELNLSSLELGDSALYFCASGTGNHEQYFGPGTRLTVT.

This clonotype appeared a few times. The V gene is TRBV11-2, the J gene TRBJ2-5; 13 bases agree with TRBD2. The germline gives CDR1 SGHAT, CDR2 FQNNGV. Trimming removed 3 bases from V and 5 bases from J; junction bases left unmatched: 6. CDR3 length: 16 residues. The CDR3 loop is CASSFGLAGAEETQYF. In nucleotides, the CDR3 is TGTGCCAGCAGCTTTGGACTAGCGGGAGCGGAGGAGACCCAGTACTTC.

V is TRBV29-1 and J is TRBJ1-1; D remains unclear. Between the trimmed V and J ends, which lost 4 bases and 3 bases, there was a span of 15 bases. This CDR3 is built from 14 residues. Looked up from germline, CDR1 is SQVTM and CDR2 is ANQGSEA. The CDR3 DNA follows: TGCAGCGTTGCCAGCAGAACATCGGACACTGAAGCTTTCTTT. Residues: CSVASRTSDTEAFF.

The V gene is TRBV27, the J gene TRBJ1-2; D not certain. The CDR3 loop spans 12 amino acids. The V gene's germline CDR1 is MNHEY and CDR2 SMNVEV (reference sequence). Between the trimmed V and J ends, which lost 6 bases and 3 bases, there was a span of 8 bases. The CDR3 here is CASRGRDYGYTF. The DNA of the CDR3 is TGTGCCAGCAGGGGTCGGGACTATGGCTACACCTTC.

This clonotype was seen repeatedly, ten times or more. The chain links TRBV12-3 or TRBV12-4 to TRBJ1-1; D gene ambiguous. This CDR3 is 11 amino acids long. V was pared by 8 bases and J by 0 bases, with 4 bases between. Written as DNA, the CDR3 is TGTGCCAGCTCAGTGAACACTGAAGCTTTCTTT. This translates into CASSVNTEAFF.

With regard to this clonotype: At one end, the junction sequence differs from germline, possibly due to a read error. The CDR3 loop is CASSTGAFAEASF. For the CDR3, the DNA is TGTGCCAGCAGTACAGGGGCTTTCGCTGAAGCTTCCTTT. The rearrangement uses TRBV12-3 or TRBV12-4 and TRBJ1-1; TRBD1 aligns across 7 bases. The CDR3 contains 13 residues.

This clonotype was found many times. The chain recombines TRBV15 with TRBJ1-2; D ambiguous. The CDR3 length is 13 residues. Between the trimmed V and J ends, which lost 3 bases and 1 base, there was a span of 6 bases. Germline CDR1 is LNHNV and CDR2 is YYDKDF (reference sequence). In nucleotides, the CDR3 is TGTGCCACCAGCAGGGATGTTAACTATGGCTACACCTTC. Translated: CATSRDVNYGYTF.

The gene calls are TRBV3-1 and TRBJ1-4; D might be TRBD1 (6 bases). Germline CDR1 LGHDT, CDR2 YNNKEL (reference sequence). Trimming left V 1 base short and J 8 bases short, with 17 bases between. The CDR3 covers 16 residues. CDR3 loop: CASSQGLGPGDEKLFF. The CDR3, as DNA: TGTGCCAGCAGCCAAGGTTTGGGGCCAGGGGACGAAAAACTGTTTTTT.

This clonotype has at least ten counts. CDR3 protein: CASSPMPGDSEKLFF. The CDR3 DNA follows: TGTGCCAGCAGCCCTATGCCGGGGGACAGTGAAAAACTGTTTTTT. This chain connects TRBV7-9 to TRBJ1-4, with 7 bases that match TRBD1. With V trimmed by 5 bases and J by 7 bases, 10 bases remained unmatched. The length of the CDR3 is 15 residues. Germline V CDR1 and CDR2: SEHNR, FQNEAQ (reference sequence).

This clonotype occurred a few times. The CDR3 loop is CASSVLVVPEAFF. The CDR3 DNA is TGTGCCAGCAGTGTCCTTGTAGTCCCTGAAGCTTTCTTT. V is TRBV2 and J is TRBJ1-1; D ambiguous. V lost 4 bases and J 6 bases, leaving 12 bases between the germline ends. CDR1 and CDR2 from the germline V gene are SNHLY and FYNNEI. The CDR3 totals 13 residues. The whole variable domain, remainder taken from reference TRBV2 and TRBJ1-1, is EPEVTQTPSHQVTQMGQEVILRCVPISNHLYFYWYRQILGQKVEFLVSFYNNEISEKSEIFDDQFSVERPDGSNFTLKIRSTKLEDSAMYFCASSVLVVPEAFFGQGTRLTVV.

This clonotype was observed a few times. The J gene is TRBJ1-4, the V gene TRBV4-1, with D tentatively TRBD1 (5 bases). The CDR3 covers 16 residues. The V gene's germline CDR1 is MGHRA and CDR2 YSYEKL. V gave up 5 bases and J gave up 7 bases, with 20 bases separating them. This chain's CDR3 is CASSSRGGIGGEKLFF. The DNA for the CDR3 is TGCGCCAGCAGCTCGCGGGGGGGGATCGGAGGTGAAAAACTGTTTTTT.

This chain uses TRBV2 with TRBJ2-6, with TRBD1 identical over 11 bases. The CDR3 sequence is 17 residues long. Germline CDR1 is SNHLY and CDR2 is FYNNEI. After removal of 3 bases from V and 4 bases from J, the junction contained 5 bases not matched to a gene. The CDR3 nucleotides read TGTGCCAGCAGTGAGGGGACAGGGGGTACGGGGGCCAACGTCCTGACTTTC. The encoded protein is CASSEGTGGTGANVLTF.

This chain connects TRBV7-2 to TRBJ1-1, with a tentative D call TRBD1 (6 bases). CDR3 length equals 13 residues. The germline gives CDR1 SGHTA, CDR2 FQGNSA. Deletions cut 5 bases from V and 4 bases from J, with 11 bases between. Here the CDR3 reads CASSRAGATEAFF. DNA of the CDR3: TGTGCCAGCAGCCGTGCAGGGGCCACTGAAGCTTTCTTT.

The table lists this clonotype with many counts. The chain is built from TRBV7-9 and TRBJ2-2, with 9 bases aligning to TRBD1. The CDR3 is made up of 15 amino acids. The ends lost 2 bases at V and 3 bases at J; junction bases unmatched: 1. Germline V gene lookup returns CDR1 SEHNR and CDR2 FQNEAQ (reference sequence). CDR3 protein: CASSLTGGDTGELFF. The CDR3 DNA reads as TGTGCCAGCAGCTTAACAGGGGGCGACACCGGGGAGCTGTTTTTT.

The CDR3 nucleotides are TGTGCCAGCAGTTTCTCGTCCGAGCAGTACTTC. Translation gives CASSFSSEQYF. The V and J genes are TRBV7-9 and TRBJ2-7; unclear D gene. This CDR3 is 11 amino acids long. Germline CDR1 and CDR2: SEHNR and FQNEAQ (reference sequence). The V gene lost 6 bases and the J gene lost 6 bases, with 9 bases spanning the gap.